This T cell receptor beta chain was sequenced for a study of CD8+CD57+ T cells in acquired aplastic anemia. An expansion of CD8+CD57+ cells by flow cytometry had been shown in patients chosen for sequencing. Severe acquired aplastic anemia affected all patients. Patient blood was sampled before any therapy had been received. On this clonotype: What it binds is not known.

Study-wide points: Overlapping CD8+ CDR3 repertoires of patients and controls contained around 31 shared sequences.

Germline V gene sequence: CDR1 SEHNR, CDR2 FQNEAQ (reference sequence). This CDR3 spans 11 amino acids. Trimming took 5 bases from V and 7 from J, leaving 8 bases between them. The template for TCR beta VDJ and CDR3 sequence profiling was genomic DNA. TCRdb reprocessed the reads with MiXCR, giving one entry per CDR3 protein. The data hold 150,000 to 200,000 distinct CDR3 sequences, with around 48% observed a single time. This TCR was recovered from a human donor with aplastic anemia. What was sequenced was sorted CD4+, CD8+, or CD8+CD57+ T cells (not recorded which) from PBMCs. J is TRBJ2-5 and V is TRBV7-9, with D unresolved. The CDR3 loop is CASSLQWTQYF. CDR3 nucleotide sequence: TGTGCCAGCAGCCTCCAGTGGACCCAGTACTTC.